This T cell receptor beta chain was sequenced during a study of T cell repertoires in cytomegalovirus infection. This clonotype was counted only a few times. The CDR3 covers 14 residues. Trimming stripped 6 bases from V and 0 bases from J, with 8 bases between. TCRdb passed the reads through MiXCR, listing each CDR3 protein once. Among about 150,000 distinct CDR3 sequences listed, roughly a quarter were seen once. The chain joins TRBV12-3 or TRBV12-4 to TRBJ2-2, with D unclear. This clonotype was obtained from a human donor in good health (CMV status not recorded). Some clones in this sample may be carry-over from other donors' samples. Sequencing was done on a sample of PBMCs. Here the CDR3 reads CASRLAPNTGELFF. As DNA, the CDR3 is TGTGCCAGCAGGTTGGCCCCGAACACCGGGGAGCTGTTTTTT.